These 4 T cell receptor beta chains came from one sample sequenced in a study of T cell repertoires in cytomegalovirus infection (dated by TCRdb to the late 2010s). These receptors have no known antigen. TCRdb lists the instrument as Illumina HiSeq 1500. Through fastp at Q25 and MiXCR, TCRdb rebuilt clones from the public reads, retaining in-frame beta chains. Each record represents a unique CDR3 protein, reported with the most common genes and DNA among its rows. The sample table holds around 360,000 distinct CDR3 sequences, of which about 35% were seen once. The ten largest account for roughly 14% of the sample. This specimen's treatment or condition label, interpreted: in vitro stimulation with specific CMV peptide epitopes to enrich CMV-specific T cells. This sample comprised cultured PBMCs, obtained from culture after CMV antigen stimulation. Receptors were obtained from a human donor in good health (CMV status not recorded). Some clones in this sample may be carry-over from other donors' samples.

As DNA, the CDR3 is TGTGCCAGCAGGGAACTCGGACATCTGAACACTGAAGCTTTCTTT. Protein product: CASRELGHLNTEAFF. The chain carries TRBV6-1 and TRBJ1-1; tentative D call: TRBD1 (5 bases). Germline lookup yields CDR1 MNHNS and CDR2 SASEGT. Trimming shortened V by 6 bases and J by 0 bases, and 14 bases separated the two germline ends. This CDR3 spans 15 amino acids.

The sample holds a few counts of this clonotype. The chain is built from TRBV7-8 and TRBJ2-1; 11 nucleotides match TRBD2. Unmatched junction bases numbered 10, after V lost 5 bases and J lost 13 bases. Looked up from germline, CDR1 is SGHVS and CDR2 is FQNEAQ. The CDR3 is 14 residues long. The CDR3 is CASSPRTSGLGQFF. The DNA of the CDR3 is TGTGCCAGCAGCCCGAGGACTAGCGGGTTAGGACAGTTCTTC.

Ten or more counts support this clonotype. One end of the junction is discordant with germline, which a read error may explain. This chain connects TRBV7-2 to TRBJ2-4; 13 bases map to TRBD2. CDR1 and CDR2 from the germline V gene are SGHTA and FQGNSA. The CDR3 contains 20 residues. For the CDR3, the DNA is TGTGCCAGCAGCTTGGAAACCACCAAAACTAGCGGGAGGGCCAGAAACATTCAGTACTTC. Its translation is CASSLETTKTSGRARNIQYF.

The J gene is TRBJ1-2, the V gene TRBV7-2, with TRBD1 identical over 9 bases. CDR1 is SGHTA and CDR2 is FQGNSA in the germline V gene. The length of the CDR3 is 18 residues. Trimming took 5 bases from V and 4 from J; bases not matched to a gene: 17. CDR3 amino acids: CASSPYRDGQGRAYGYTF. CDR3 DNA sequence: TGTGCCAGCAGCCCGTACCGGGATGGACAGGGGAGGGCCTATGGCTACACCTTC.